Listed below are T cell receptor beta chains from one sample, sequenced in a study of T-cell reconstitution after alpha-beta-depleted transplantation in children. In TCRdb, the PCR reads were re-called with MiXCR into one record per CDR3 protein. The repertoire includes 250,000 to 350,000 distinct CDR3 sequences, around 25% of them detected once, and over 9.5% sits in the top ten. The sequencing used PBMCs, mostly from graft donor cells, collected 180 days after TCRalphabeta/CD19-depleted stem cell transplant. All receptors come from a male patient under 18 who had a stem cell transplant for acute lymphoblastic leukemia, so the T cells may come from the graft donor. Both conserved end residues are part of each CDR3. A D gene is named only where the DNA matches it firmly. The listing skips clone size in some rows; elsewhere it reads once, few, many or a size class.

size | J | D | V | CDR3 | DNA
NA | TRBJ2-5 | TRBD2 | TRBV6-1 | CASSVSSGQETQYF | TGTGCCAGCAGTGTATCTAGCGGCCAAGAGACCCAGTACTTC
once | TRBJ2-3 | TRBD2 | TRBV5-1 | CASSELAGFTDTQYF | TGCGCCAGCAGCGAACTAGCGGGATTTACAGATACGCAGTATTTT
NA | TRBJ1-4 | TRBD1 | TRBV9 | CASSPRTGSNEKLFF | TGTGCCAGCAGCCCCCGGACAGGGTCGAATGAAAAACTGTTTTTT
NA | TRBJ2-7 | TRBD2 | TRBV6-1 | CASRGTSGRASSSYEQYF | TGTGCCAGCAGAGGGACTAGCGGGAGGGCCTCAAGCTCCTACGAGCAGTACTTC
few | TRBJ2-7 | NA | TRBV20-1 | CSARDMTYEQYF | TGCAGTGCTAGAGATATGACCTACGAGCAGTACTTC
NA | TRBJ2-5 | NA | TRBV7-3 | CASSLSPTVQETQYF | TGTGCCAGCAGCTTATCGCCGACAGTCCAAGAGACCCAGTACTTC
NA | TRBJ1-1 | NA | TRBV20-1 | CSARKFGTEAFF | TGCAGTGCTAGAAAATTTGGAACTGAAGCTTTCTTT
NA | TRBJ1-4 | NA | TRBV3-1 | CASSIGRINEKLFF | TGTGCCAGCAGTATTGGACGGATTAATGAAAAACTGTTTTTT
NA | TRBJ2-5 | TRBD1 | TRBV5-4 | CASSRTGRRLETQYF | TGTGCCAGCAGCCGGACAGGGAGGAGGCTCGAGACCCAGTACTTC
NA | TRBJ2-3 | TRBD1 | TRBV14 | CASSTLTGGTDTQYF | TGTGCCAGCAGTACATTAACAGGGGGGACAGATACGCAGTATTTT
few | TRBJ2-1 | NA | TRBV11-2 | CASSPLGGNEQFF | TGTGCCAGCAGCCCCCTCGGGGGAAATGAGCAGTTCTTC